This T cell receptor beta chain was profiled in a study of CD8+ T cells in alopecia areata. The ends were cut back, 8 bases at V and 0 bases at J, with 5 bases in the middle. From germline, CDR1 is MGHDK and CDR2 SYGVNS. The CDR3 totals 13 residues. Treatment in this sample: oral pan-JAK inhibitor, 5-10 mg twice daily. Extraction and reverse transcription of RNA yielded cDNA as the sequencing template. Sequencing was performed with immunoSEQ multiplex PCR; in TCRdb, only in-frame clones are kept and a portion is missing. The sample shows around 180,000 clones, under 80% of them seen only once. There are a few counts of this clone.

Sequences were derived from CD4+ T cells sorted from blood, sampled at approximately week 50, from a patient treated with tofacitinib. This sequence originates from a human donor with alopecia areata. The chain employs TRBV25-1 and TRBJ2-6; D remains ambiguous. The CDR3 sequence: CASLSSGANVLTF. Here the CDR3 DNA reads TGTGCCAGCCTGAGCTCTGGGGCCAACGTCCTGACTTTC.